Described below is a single T cell receptor (beta chain) sequence and its context. Its antigen is undetermined. TCRdb recomputed calls from the 5' RACE reads with MiXCR, one row per CDR3 protein. The table includes around 130,000 distinct CDR3 sequences, approximately 9.9% detected once. This specimen belongs to a study of CD8 T cells in ankylosing spondylitis. Study-level points and caveats: Characteristic, it appeared, of ankylosing spondylitis blood was a TCR beta motif of eight highly homologous variants. In ankylosing spondylitis patients, matched synovial fluid reportedly showed significant enrichment of disease-linked clones.

V shed 3 bases, J shed 5 bases, and the junction held 12 bases outside the gene matches. The CDR3 loop spans 17 amino acids. In germline, CDR1 is DFQATT, CDR2 SNEGSKA (reference sequence). The receptor was isolated from a male donor with ankylosing spondylitis or in good health (not recorded which). The rearrangement links TRBV20-1 to TRBJ2-3, with 12 bases that match TRBD1. The sample comprised blood, either unsorted or a sorted T cell fraction (not recorded which). The CDR3 region is CSASPRRGQGAGDTQYF. The CDR3 DNA reads as TGCAGTGCTAGCCCCAGAAGGGGACAGGGGGCAGGAGATACGCAGTATTTT.